This TCR beta chain is from a study of technical replicates of blood from a handful of donors. Profiled with immunoSEQ multiplex PCR; TCRdb holds only in-frame clones, not every one. The table has about 98,000 clones, 95% seen once. The CDR3 has 16 amino acids. The V end was cut by 4 bases, the J end by 3 bases, with 19 bases between. Germline V gene sequence: CDR1 GTSNPN, CDR2 SVGIG (reference sequence). This clonotype was obtained from a human donor in good health. This chain links TRBV30 with TRBJ1-3; D not resolved. The sequencing sample was made of T cells isolated from PBMCs. CDR3 sequence: CAWIRPRVSGGNTIYF. The DNA of the CDR3 is TGTGCCTGGATCCGCCCCCGGGTTTCGGGTGGAAACACCATATATTTT.